The rows below give T cell receptor beta chains drawn from one sample of a study of cytomegalovirus exposure and HLA in healthy donors. Sequencing used immunoSEQ multiplex PCR; TCRdb keeps in-frame clones, though not all of them. The repertoire has under 200,000 clones, 75% to 85% of them found once; the top ten carry 13% to 15%. Sequenced material: PBMCs. These receptors all come from a woman under 40 in good health and CMV-seropositive. The CDR3 runs from the conserved cysteine through the conserved F or W. D genes are given only for firm matches. Not every row has a clone size; where given, it reads once, few, many or a size class.

>-|TRBJ1-1|-|TRBV7-3
CASSLQGNTEAFF
TGTGCCAGCAGCTTACAGGGAAACACTGAAGCTTTCTTT
>-|TRBJ2-5|TRBD2|TRBV27
CASSSLLAGGSETQYF
TGTGCCAGCAGTTCCTTACTAGCGGGAGGGTCCGAGACCCAGTACTTC
>-|TRBJ2-5|-|TRBV7-2
CASSLGGADGETQYF
TGTGCCAGCAGCCTGGGGGGGGCAGATGGGGAGACCCAGTACTTC
>-|TRBJ1-4|-|TRBV5-1
CASSLWQGEEKLFF
TGCGCCAGCAGCTTGTGGCAGGGTGAGGAAAAACTGTTTTTT
>-|TRBJ1-1|TRBD1|TRBV28
CASSLVGQGAKEAFF
TGTGCCAGCAGTTTAGTCGGGCAGGGGGCTAAGGAAGCTTTCTTT
>-|TRBJ2-2|TRBD2|TRBV6-5
CASLAGGPITGELFF
TGTGCCAGTCTAGCGGGAGGGCCAATCACCGGGGAGCTGTTTTTT
>-|TRBJ1-4|TRBD1|TRBV30
CAWSSGTGDEKLFF
TGTGCCTGGAGTTCCGGGACAGGGGACGAAAAACTGTTTTTT
>-|TRBJ2-7|-|TRBV7-9
CASSLRGAGGYEQYF
TGTGCCAGCAGCTTAAGGGGGGCAGGGGGCTACGAGCAGTACTTC
>-|TRBJ2-3|-|TRBV9
CASSVGVLATDTQYF
TGTGCCAGCAGCGTAGGTGTACTAGCAACAGATACGCAGTATTTT
>-|TRBJ2-5|TRBD2|TRBV5-1
CASSLAVLGGGQETQYF
TGCGCCAGCAGCTTGGCCGTGCTGGGCGGGGGACAAGAGACCCAGTACTTC
>-|TRBJ2-7|-|TRBV5-1
CASSLAVLGQSSYEQYF
TGCGCCAGCAGCTTGGCCGTCTTAGGACAGAGCTCCTACGAGCAGTACTTC
>-|TRBJ1-2|TRBD1|TRBV7-2
CASSLEGQGALNYGYTF
TGTGCCAGCAGCTTAGAGGGACAGGGGGCGCTTAACTATGGCTACACCTTC
>-|TRBJ2-7|TRBD1|TRBV5-4
CASSFLGTGDEQYF
TGTGCCAGCAGCTTCTTAGGGACAGGGGACGAGCAGTACTTC
>once|TRBJ1-2|-|TRBV28
CASSLHGSEYGYTF
TGTGCCAGCAGTTTACATGGCTCTGAATATGGCTACACCTTC
>once|TRBJ1-6|-|TRBV27
CASSPEADSPLHF
TGTGCCAGCAGTCCCGAGGCGGATTCACCCCTCCACTTT
>-|TRBJ1-2|-|TRBV28
CASSLRPTEYYGYTF
TGTGCCAGCAGTCTAAGGCCAACGGAGTACTATGGCTACACCTTC
>few|TRBJ1-6|TRBD1|TRBV30
CAWSATDREYLSPLHF
TGTGCCTGGAGCGCAACGGACAGGGAGTATTTGTCACCCCTCCACTTT
>-|TRBJ2-7|-|TRBV4-2
CASSQELGGGFPYEQYF
TGTGCCAGCAGCCAAGAGTTAGGTGGCGGTTTCCCCTACGAGCAGTACTTC
>-|TRBJ1-3|TRBD1|TRBV5-1
CASSSGDRAGNTIYF
TGCGCCAGTAGCTCAGGGGACAGGGCTGGAAACACCATATATTTT
>-|TRBJ2-7|TRBD2|TRBV11-2
CASSRTSGSNYEQYF
TGTGCCAGCAGCCGTACTAGCGGGAGTAACTACGAGCAGTACTTC
>-|TRBJ2-7|TRBD2|TRBV5-1
CASSLEPSGYEQYF
TGCGCCAGCAGCTTGGAACCTAGCGGTTACGAGCAGTACTTC
>-|TRBJ1-1|-|TRBV6-5
CASSWVGGTEAFF
TGTGCCAGCAGTTGGGTCGGGGGAACTGAAGCTTTCTTT
>-|TRBJ1-3|-|TRBV30
CAWSVSRNTIYF
TGTGCCTGGAGTGTAAGCCGAAACACCATATATTTT
>few|TRBJ1-3|-|TRBV14
CASGSSGNTIYF
TGTGCCAGCGGCAGCTCTGGAAACACCATATATTTT
>-|TRBJ2-5|TRBD2|TRBV28
CATTTSAQETQYF
TGTGCCACCACGACTAGCGCTCAAGAGACCCAGTACTTC
>-|TRBJ2-2|TRBD2|TRBV9
CASSVVASGVFGELFF
TGTGCCAGCAGCGTAGTGGCTAGCGGGGTTTTCGGGGAGCTGTTTTTT
>-|TRBJ2-5|TRBD2|TRBV4-1
CASSQVGLAKETQYF
TGCGCCAGCAGCCAAGTGGGACTAGCTAAAGAGACCCAGTACTTC
>-|TRBJ2-5|TRBD2|TRBV5-1
CASSLVRGRTETQYF
TGCGCCAGCAGCTTGGTACGCGGGAGGACAGAGACCCAGTACTTC
>once|TRBJ1-3|-|TRBV19
CASAVLSLSGNTIYF
TGTGCCAGTGCTGTCCTAAGCCTCTCTGGAAACACCATATATTTT
>-|TRBJ2-7|TRBD1|TRBV28
CASSPPRDRGPYEQYF
TGTGCCAGCAGTCCCCCCAGAGACAGGGGGCCCTACGAGCAGTACTTC
>-|TRBJ1-5|TRBD1|TRBV28
CASSLAVTGGNQPQHF
TGTGCCAGCAGTTTAGCGGTGACAGGGGGCAATCAGCCCCAGCATTTT
>-|TRBJ2-3|TRBD2|TRBV2
CASSALLAGALRSTDTQYF
TGTGCCAGCAGTGCCCTACTAGCGGGGGCCCTGCGGTCCACAGATACGCAGTATTTT
>-|TRBJ2-7|TRBD2|TRBV11-2
CASSPGLADSYEQYF
TGTGCCAGCAGCCCGGGACTAGCGGATTCCTACGAGCAGTACTTC
>-|TRBJ2-6|-|TRBV19
CASSPSEGLSGANVLTF
TGTGCCAGTAGTCCCTCGGAGGGACTCTCTGGGGCCAACGTCCTGACTTTC
>few|TRBJ1-2|-|TRBV28
CASSWGGESNYGYTF
TGTGCCAGCAGTTGGGGGGGTGAAAGTAACTATGGCTACACCTTC
>few|TRBJ2-3|-|TRBV7-2
CASSSIAARTDTQYF
TGTGCCAGCAGCTCAATAGCGGCCCGGACAGATACGCAGTATTTT
>-|TRBJ1-5|-|TRBV5-6
CASSLLADQPQHF
TGTGCCAGCAGCTTGTTGGCAGATCAGCCCCAGCATTTT
>-|TRBJ1-2|-|TRBV16
CASSLDSTAYGYTF
TGTGCCAGCAGCCTCGACAGTACCGCCTATGGCTACACCTTC
>-|TRBJ2-6|-|TRBV10-3
CAISESRDSGANVLTF
TGTGCCATCAGTGAGTCGAGGGATTCAGGGGCCAACGTCCTGACTTTC
>-|TRBJ1-2|-|TRBV7-9
CASSEGHPENYGYTF
TGTGCCAGCAGCGAGGGACATCCGGAGAACTATGGCTACACCTTC
>few|TRBJ1-1|-|TRBV15
CATSRGAPNTEAFF
TGTGCCACCAGCAGAGGAGCTCCGAACACTGAAGCTTTCTTT
>-|TRBJ2-1|-|TRBV4-2
CASSQASRFNNEQFF
TGTGCCAGCAGCCAAGCTTCCCGGTTTAACAATGAGCAGTTCTTC
>few|TRBJ2-7|TRBD2|TRBV14
CASSSAGGEQYF
TGTGCCAGCAGCTCCGCGGGAGGTGAGCAGTACTTC
>few|TRBJ1-4|-|TRBV7-2
CASSLMGGATNEKLFF
TGTGCCAGCAGCTTAATGGGGGGGGCAACTAATGAAAAACTGTTTTTT
>once|TRBJ1-1|-|TRBV28
CASSGVMNTEAFF
TGTGCCAGCAGTGGAGTAATGAACACTGAAGCTTTCTTT
>-|TRBJ2-3|TRBD1|TRBV10-1
CASKRDSATDTQYF
TGCGCCAGCAAACGGGACAGTGCCACAGATACGCAGTATTTT
>-|TRBJ1-6|-|TRBV5-1
CASSPTRGNYNSPLHF
TGCGCCAGCAGCCCCACCCGAGGAAACTATAATTCACCCCTCCACTTT
>once|TRBJ1-4|-|TRBV4-3
CASSQETVSEKLFF
TGCGCCAGCAGCCAAGAGACAGTGTCTGAAAAACTGTTTTTT
>-|TRBJ1-5|-|TRBV28
CASSPRGQPQHF
TGTGCCAGCAGTCCAAGGGGTCAGCCCCAGCATTTT
>-|TRBJ1-5|-|TRBV28
CASSLKTFYSNQPQHF
TGTGCCAGCAGTTTAAAGACATTTTATAGCAATCAGCCCCAGCATTTT
>-|TRBJ2-4|-|TRBV5-1
CASSFSGSKNIQYF
TGCGCCAGCAGCTTTTCAGGGTCCAAAAACATTCAGTACTTC
>-|TRBJ1-5|-|TRBV6-1
CASSEVGVGQPQHF
TGTGCCAGCAGTGAAGTGGGAGTAGGTCAGCCCCAGCATTTT
>-|TRBJ2-1|-|TRBV5-5
CASSLGGAAYNEQFF
TGTGCCAGCAGCTTGGGCGGAGCTGCCTACAATGAGCAGTTCTTC
>-|TRBJ1-1|TRBD1|TRBV28
CASTMGQGYTEAFF
TGTGCCAGCACCATGGGACAGGGTTACACTGAAGCTTTCTTT